These 8 T cell receptor beta chains were all obtained from the same sample, sequenced in a study of blood T cells in healthy people across ages. Next came a second PCR, run for about 7 to 12 cycles, which used a sample-barcoded 5' primer along with a J-beta primer mix. TCRdb re-derived calls from the 5' RACE reads in MiXCR, one entry per CDR3 protein. The sample includes more than 1,400,000 distinct CDR3 sequences, about 43% of them seen just once. Input material: blood. The origin of the receptors is a woman between 18 and 30 years old in good health.

This clonotype was seen a few times. The V and J genes are TRBV20-1 and TRBJ2-5; D not resolved. The CDR3 is made up of 13 amino acids. Germline CDR1 and CDR2: DFQATT and SNEGSKA (reference sequence). Trimming removed 3 bases from V and 2 bases from J, with 10 bases in between. CDR3 nucleotides: TGCAGTGCTAGGTCAGCAGTACAAGAGACCCAGTACTTC. It encodes CSARSAVQETQYF.

This rearrangement joins TRBV10-3 to TRBJ1-2, with TRBD1 identical over 7 bases. V shed 6 bases, J shed 6 bases, and the junction held 10 bases outside the gene matches. Per the germline V gene, CDR1 is ENHRY and CDR2 is SYGVKD. This CDR3 spans 14 amino acids. CDR3 in amino acids: CAIRAETGADGYTF. Here the CDR3 DNA reads TGTGCCATCAGGGCCGAAACAGGGGCTGATGGCTACACCTTC.

The chain couples TRBV27 to TRBJ2-5; unclear D gene. From germline, CDR1 is MNHEY and CDR2 SMNVEV (reference sequence). V gave up 10 bases and J gave up 9 bases, with 18 bases separating them. The CDR3 is 12 residues long. The CDR3, as DNA: TGTGCCATCGGACGACCTGACGAGTCCCAGTACTTC. Its protein product is CAIGRPDESQYF.

This clonotype was counted only a few times. The chain recombines TRBV29-1 with TRBJ1-1; D is uncertain. CDR1 is SQVTM and CDR2 is ANQGSEA in the germline V gene. The CDR3 has 13 residues. V lost 2 bases and J lost 1, with 8 bases in between. CDR3 protein: CSVELQSNTEAFF. The CDR3 DNA reads TGCAGCGTTGAATTGCAGTCGAACACTGAAGCTTTCTTT.

Comments on this clonotype: The junction and the germline gene differ at one end; a read error may be behind it. The rearrangement links TRBV6-6 to TRBJ2-5; 10 nucleotides line up with TRBD1. The CDR3 has 14 residues. The germline V gene has CDR1 MNHNY and CDR2 SVGAGI (reference sequence). The CDR3: CASVGAQGQGTRYF. The DNA for the CDR3 is TGTGCCAGCGTAGGGGCACAGGGACAGGGGACCCGGTACTTC.

This clonotype has just a few counts. This chain links TRBV20-1 with TRBJ2-7; D unresolved. The CDR3 has 13 amino acids. The germline V and J ends were trimmed by 1 base and 0 bases, with 7 bases remaining between them. Germline-derived CDR1 and CDR2 are DFQATT and SNEGSKA (reference sequence). The chain's CDR3 is CSARGTHSYEQYF. CDR3 sequence (DNA): TGCAGTGCTAGAGGTACACACTCCTACGAGCAGTACTTC.

The gene calls are TRBV5-1 and TRBJ1-1; perhaps TRBD1 as D (6 bases). Germline V gene data show CDR1 as SGHRS and CDR2 as YFSETQ. This CDR3 contains 17 residues. Trimming took 1 base from V and 1 from J, leaving 17 bases between them. The CDR3 nucleotides read TGCGCCAGCAGCTTGTTCATCGGAGGCAGGGGGAACACTGAAGCTTTCTTT. Its translation is CASSLFIGGRGNTEAFF.

The chain employs TRBV10-2 and TRBJ2-7; 10 nucleotides line up with TRBD1. The CDR3 is 15 residues long. Germline loops: CDR1 WSHSY, CDR2 SAAADI. The V and J ends lost 5 bases and 6 bases, in that order; junction bases with no gene match: 10. CDR3 nucleotide sequence: TGCGCCAGCAGTCAATCGGGACAGGGGCGCGGCGAGCAGTACTTC. It yields the protein CASSQSGQGRGEQYF.